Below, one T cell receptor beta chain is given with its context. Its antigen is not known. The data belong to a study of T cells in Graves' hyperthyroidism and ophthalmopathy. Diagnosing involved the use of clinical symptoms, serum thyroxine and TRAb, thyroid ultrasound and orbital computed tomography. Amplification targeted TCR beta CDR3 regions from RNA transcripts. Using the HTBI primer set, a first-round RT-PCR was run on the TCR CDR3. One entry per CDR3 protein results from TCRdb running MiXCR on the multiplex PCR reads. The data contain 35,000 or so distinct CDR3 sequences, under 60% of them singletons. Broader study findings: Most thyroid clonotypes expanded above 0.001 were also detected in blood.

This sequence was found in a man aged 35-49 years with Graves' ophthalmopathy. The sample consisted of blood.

CDR3: CASSQTGGGETQYF. CDR3 coding DNA: TGTGCCAGCAGCCAGACCGGGGGCGGGGAGACCCAGTACTTC. This sequence joins TRBV4-2 and TRBJ2-5; TRBD1 or TRBD2 may be the D gene (6 bases each). The V end was cut by 3 bases, the J end by 5 bases, with 13 bases between. Germline CDR1 is LGHNA and CDR2 is YNFKEQ. The CDR3 runs 14 residues.